One and the same sample provided the 25 T cell receptor beta chains below, sequenced in a study of T-cell reconstitution after alpha-beta-depleted transplantation in children. Unique molecular identifiers tagged the TCRbeta library. TCRdb redid the calling of the PCR reads with MiXCR, one entry per CDR3 protein. The sample carries around 580,000 distinct CDR3 sequences, under 25% recorded once. This material consisted of PBMCs, mostly from graft donor cells, taken 360 days after TCRalphabeta/CD19-depleted stem cell transplant. Receptor source: a boy in the first two years of life who had a stem cell transplant for acute myeloid leukemia, so the T cells may come from the graft donor.

There are a few counts of this clonotype. The chain uses TRBV12-3 or TRBV12-4 and TRBJ1-5; D call uncertain. The CDR3 is 16 residues long. Trimming removed 1 base from V and 0 bases from J, with 10 bases in between. The CDR3 reads CASSLGGGDSNQPQHF. CDR3 DNA: TGTGCCAGCAGTTTAGGCGGCGGTGATAGCAATCAGCCCCAGCATTTT.

The chain carries TRBV25-1 and TRBJ1-6, with D possibly matching TRBD1 (6 bases). The CDR3 is 13 amino acids. Looked up from germline, CDR1 is MGHDK and CDR2 is SYGVNS. Trimming shortened V by 4 bases and J by 10 bases, and 11 bases separated the two germline ends. This CDR3 reads CASSASGASPLHF. CDR3 DNA: TGTGCCAGCAGTGCCTCAGGGGCCTCACCCCTCCACTTT. Looking up the rest from reference TRBV25-1 and TRBJ1-6 gives the full variable domain: EADIYQTPRYLVIGTGKKITLECSQTMGHDKMYWYQQDPGMELHLIHYSYGVNSTEKGDLSSESTVSRIRTEHFPLTLESARPSHTSQYLCASSASGASPLHFGNGTRLTVT.

This clonotype has more than one count but fewer than ten. The chain employs TRBV25-1 and TRBJ2-5; D gene unclear. The CDR3 loop spans 13 amino acids. Trimming took 4 bases from V and 3 from J, leaving 9 bases between them. Germline CDR1 reads MGHDK; CDR2 reads SYGVNS. The CDR3 sequence: CASSGKMEETQYF. As DNA, the CDR3 is TGTGCCAGCAGTGGAAAGATGGAAGAGACCCAGTACTTC.

This clonotype has ten or more counts. The chain combines TRBV12-3 or TRBV12-4 with TRBJ2-5; 7 bases map to TRBD2. J lost 2 bases, V lost 2 bases, and 5 bases had no gene match. The CDR3 is 15 residues long. The CDR3 loop is CASSLNGGKQETQYF. The CDR3 coding sequence is TGTGCCAGCAGTTTAAACGGGGGGAAACAAGAGACCCAGTACTTC.

V is TRBV5-6 and J is TRBJ2-7; D remains unclear. The CDR3 spans 16 residues. Germline CDR1 SGHDT, CDR2 YYEEEE. With 4 bases removed from V and 0 bases from J, the gap between germline ends came to 17 bases. The CDR3 DNA is TGTGCCAGCAGCCACACAACTCGGCTAAGCTCCTACGAGCAGTACGTC. Translating it yields CASSHTTRLSSYEQYV.

The CDR3: CASSVLAGGRNSTDTQYF. In nucleotides, the CDR3 is TGTGCCAGCAGTGTACTAGCGGGGGGCCGGAATAGCACAGATACGCAGTATTTT. The chain recombines TRBV6-5 with TRBJ2-3, with 12 bases aligning to TRBD2. The CDR3 has 18 residues. V lost 5 bases, J lost 0 bases, and 9 bases stayed unmatched. CDR1 and CDR2 (germline): MNHEY, SVGAGI.

The CDR3 is CSAKRGRSGNTIYF. DNA for the CDR3: TGCAGTGCTAAGAGGGGAAGGTCTGGAAACACCATATATTTT. The chain recombines TRBV20-1 with TRBJ1-3; D perhaps matches TRBD1 (5 bases). Per the germline V gene, CDR1 is DFQATT and CDR2 is SNEGSKA (reference sequence). With 4 bases removed from V and 1 base from J, the gap between germline ends came to 11 bases. CDR3 length equals 14 residues.

In this sample, this clonotype turned up many times. The V and J genes are TRBV28 and TRBJ2-3; D gene uncertain. Trimming removed 6 bases at V and 8 bases at J, with 12 bases between. There are 12 residues in the CDR3. Looked up from germline, CDR1 is MDHEN and CDR2 is SYDVKM. The CDR3 nucleotides read TGTGCCAGCAGCCCCCCCCGTGTTACGCAGTATTTT. Amino acid sequence: CASSPPRVTQYF.

This clonotype was observed a few times. CDR3 nucleotide sequence: TGTGCCAGCAGCAACCAGGGCTACAATGAGCAGTTCTTC. This gives the protein CASSNQGYNEQFF. The chain is built from TRBV7-9 and TRBJ2-1; D perhaps matches TRBD1 (5 bases). CDR1 is SEHNR and CDR2 is FQNEAQ in the germline V gene (reference sequence). CDR3 size: 13 residues. Trimming shortened V by 5 bases and J by 3 bases, and 8 bases separated the two germline ends.

This clonotype was seen repeatedly, ten times or more. Its ends do not fully match the called genes, so a read error is possible. The chain recombines TRBV7-9 with TRBJ2-1; D is perhaps TRBD2 (5 bases). The CDR3 is 13 residues long. CDR1 is SEHNR, CDR2 FQNEAQ, per germline (reference sequence). CDR3 sequence (DNA): TGTGCCAGCAGTTTAGCGCTCGGAAATGAGCAGTTCTTC. It yields the protein CASSLALGNEQFF.

This clonotype was counted many times. V usage is TRBV4-3 and J usage is TRBJ2-3; 10 bases are shared with TRBD2. Germline lookup yields CDR1 LGHNA and CDR2 YSLEER. The CDR3 has 16 residues. V lost 4 bases, J lost 6 bases, and 10 bases stayed unmatched. CDR3 amino acids: CASSPALAGDWDTQYF. DNA of the CDR3: TGCGCCAGCAGCCCCGCGCTAGCGGGGGATTGGGATACGCAGTATTTT.

The V gene is TRBV20-1, the J gene TRBJ1-1; D remains ambiguous. V shed 1 base and J shed 3 bases, with 9 bases lying between them. The CDR3 totals 13 residues. Germline CDR1 and CDR2: DFQATT and SNEGSKA (reference sequence). CDR3 nucleotide sequence: TGCAGTGCTAGAGGCTATTCATACACTGAAGCTTTCTTT. It codes for CSARGYSYTEAFF.

The CDR3 nucleotides read TGTGCCAGCAGTGCGGGGGGTGCAGCATGGGCCAAAAACATTCAGTACTTC. Translating it yields CASSAGGAAWAKNIQYF. The rearrangement links TRBV25-1 to TRBJ2-4; 7 bases map to TRBD2. CDR1 and CDR2 (germline): MGHDK, SYGVNS. Trimming removed 4 bases from V and 1 base from J; junction bases left unmatched: 10. This CDR3 contains 17 residues.

V gene TRBV4-1 combines with J gene TRBJ2-1; D assignment may be TRBD1 or TRBD2 (6 bases each). Germline assignment: CDR1 MGHRA and CDR2 YSYEKL. The CDR3 covers 17 residues. V was trimmed by 1 base and J by 2 bases, leaving 15 bases between them. The DNA of the CDR3 is TGCGCCAGCAGCCAAGCTTCCGGGGGCCGTACCTACAATGAGCAGTTCTTC. Residues: CASSQASGGRTYNEQFF.

This clonotype was seen many times. The chain has TRBV20-1 and TRBJ2-7; D might be TRBD2 (5 bases). CDR1 is DFQATT and CDR2 is SNEGSKA in the germline V gene (reference sequence). Deletions cut 1 base from V and 2 bases from J, with 6 bases between. The length of the CDR3 is 12 residues. The CDR3 region is CSARGLTYEQYF. The CDR3, as DNA: TGCAGTGCTAGAGGACTAACCTACGAGCAGTACTTC.

The CDR3 reads CASRGLAGGYRTDTQYF. The CDR3 DNA sequence: TGTGCCAGCAGGGGACTAGCGGGGGGCTACCGCACAGATACGCAGTATTTT. The chain has TRBV12-3 or TRBV12-4 and TRBJ2-3; TRBD2 matches 15 bases. This CDR3 region has 17 residues. Trimming cost V 6 bases and J 1 base; bases outside gene matches: 5.

This clonotype appeared many times. The CDR3 region is CASRGQGVHEQYF. The CDR3 DNA sequence: TGTGCCAGCAGAGGACAGGGGGTCCACGAGCAGTACTTC. This chain joins TRBV7-8 and TRBJ2-7, with 10 nucleotides matching TRBD1. V lost 6 bases and J lost 5; bases outside the gene matches: 4. Germline V gene sequence: CDR1 SGHVS, CDR2 FQNEAQ. The CDR3 runs to 13 residues.

This clonotype was seen at least ten times. The chain joins TRBV7-7 to TRBJ2-2; D call uncertain. This CDR3 region has 14 residues. Germline values: CDR1 SSHAT, CDR2 FNYEAQ (reference sequence). V lost 4 bases, J lost 7 bases, and 13 bases lay in between. The CDR3 nucleotides read TGTGCCAGCAGCTCGGACGTTACCGGCGGGGAGCTGTTTTTT. It translates to CASSSDVTGGELFF.

This clonotype was counted only a few times. The chain is built from TRBV10-2 and TRBJ2-5; D may be TRBD2 (6 bases). Germline CDR1 and CDR2: WSHSY and SAAADI. The CDR3 is 16 amino acids. V was clipped by 0 bases and J by 2 bases, with 13 bases between them. CDR3: CASSESPGRSQETQYF. CDR3 DNA: TGCGCCAGCAGTGAGTCGCCAGGGAGGAGTCAAGAGACCCAGTACTTC.

V usage is TRBV20-1 and J usage is TRBJ1-1; a weak D match, TRBD1 (6 bases). V gave up 8 bases and J gave up 5 bases, with 12 bases separating them. Germline V lookup: CDR1 DFQATT, CDR2 SNEGSKA (reference sequence). The CDR3 extends over 11 amino acids. The CDR3 sequence: CSRRGATEAFF. The CDR3 DNA reads TGCAGTAGGCGGGGGGCGACTGAAGCTTTCTTT.

The count of this clonotype is one. The chain links TRBV3-1 to TRBJ2-1, with D unresolved. Germline assignment: CDR1 LGHDT and CDR2 YNNKEL (reference sequence). CDR3 size: 15 residues. V was clipped by 1 base and J by 5 bases, with 12 bases between them. In DNA form, the CDR3 reads TGTGCCAGCAGCCAAGTAACTGGGGTCCACAATGAGCAGTTCTTC. Translation gives CASSQVTGVHNEQFF.

The gene calls are TRBV10-1 and TRBJ2-5; 8 bases map to TRBD1. V lost 0 bases to trimming and J lost 7 bases; unmatched junction nucleotides: 4. Germline-derived CDR1 and CDR2 are WNHNN and SYGVQD (reference sequence). The CDR3 extends over 14 amino acids. The CDR3 DNA is TGCGCCAGCAGTGAGTCCCAGGGGGCGAGGACCCAGTACTTC. Amino acid sequence: CASSESQGARTQYF.

This clonotype has ten or more counts. The chain couples TRBV28 to TRBJ2-7; D not resolved. CDR3 length: 13 amino acids. V lost 2 bases and J lost 9, with 14 bases in between. Germline loops: CDR1 MDHEN, CDR2 SYDVKM. CDR3: CASSLKSPGLQYF. In DNA form, the CDR3 reads TGTGCCAGCAGTTTAAAGTCGCCAGGCTTGCAGTACTTC.

The gene calls are TRBV20-1 and TRBJ2-7; 9 bases fit TRBD2. Germline CDR1 reads DFQATT; CDR2 reads SNEGSKA (reference sequence). The CDR3 length is 14 residues. The V and J ends lost 3 bases and 5 bases, in that order; junction bases with no gene match: 8. The DNA for the CDR3 is TGCAGTGCTAGGCGAGCGGGGGGCCCTAACGAGCAGTACTTC. Translating gives CSARRAGGPNEQYF.

This sequence joins TRBV25-1 and TRBJ1-1, with D possibly matching TRBD1 (5 bases). Germline V CDR1 and CDR2: MGHDK, SYGVNS. V lost 7 bases, J lost 3 bases, and 9 bases lay in between. This CDR3 spans 12 amino acids. This chain's CDR3 is CASNGAHTEAFF. CDR3 coding DNA: TGTGCCAGCAACGGGGCCCACACTGAAGCTTTCTTT.